This TCR beta chain was found in a study of blood T cell repertoires in COVID-19. Background on the study: The cDNA or gDNA used as material had been derived from T cells, B-cell-depleted T cells, or PBMCs.

CDR3 length: 17 residues. V was cut by 0 bases and J by 7 bases, with 16 bases left in between. Germline CDR1 ENHRY, CDR2 SYGVKD. TCRdb's table, derived via immunoSEQ multiplex PCR, lists solely in-frame clones and lacks some. This sample has roughly 77,000 clones, with about 90% found just once. The rearrangement links TRBV10-3 to TRBJ1-6; weak D call: TRBD1 (6 bases). The origin of this receptor is a man aged 45-65 years with active COVID-19. The sample comprised peripheral blood. CDR3 residues: CAISESSGQRMNSPLHF. The DNA of the CDR3 is TGTGCCATCAGTGAGTCCTCGGGACAAAGAATGAATTCACCCCTCCACTTT.